Below, 19 T cell receptor beta chains from the same sample are listed, as sequenced in a study of T cell responses to AZD1222 COVID-19 vaccine. Sequencing was performed with immunoSEQ multiplex PCR; in TCRdb, only in-frame clones are kept and a portion is missing. Of around 100,000 clones listed, more than 85% are singletons. The starting material was peripheral blood, obtained on day 0 of AZD1222 vaccination. Receptor source: an adult in good health.

This chain joins TRBV9 and TRBJ2-3, with D possibly TRBD1 on 6 matching bases. Germline CDR1 is SGDLS and CDR2 is YYNGEE. V lost 3 bases and J 3 bases, leaving 11 bases between the germline ends. The CDR3 loop spans 14 amino acids. CDR3 loop: CASSGATGTDTQYF. CDR3 DNA sequence: TGTGCCAGCAGCGGGGCCACAGGGACAGATACGCAGTATTTT.

The chain is built from TRBV12-3 or TRBV12-4 and TRBJ1-1, with D unresolved. The CDR3 has 13 residues. V gave up 3 bases and J gave up 1 base, with 6 bases separating them. CDR3 DNA sequence: TGTGCCAGCAGTTTGGGCTGGAACACTGAAGCTTTCTTT. Its translation: CASSLGWNTEAFF.

The rearrangement joins TRBV6-5 to TRBJ2-1; 7 nucleotides align to TRBD1. There are 13 residues in the CDR3. CDR1 is MNHEY and CDR2 is SVGAGI in the germline V gene. V shed 11 bases and J 6 bases; nucleotides not matched to a gene: 10. CDR3 DNA: TGTGCCCTCAAGGGGGCAAGAGGCAATGAGCAGTTCTTC. This gives the protein CALKGARGNEQFF.

The chain is built from TRBV6-5 and TRBJ1-3, with D perhaps TRBD1 (5 bases). CDR1 and CDR2 from the germline V gene are MNHEY and SVGAGI. V was trimmed by 7 bases and J by 2 bases, leaving 15 bases between them. The CDR3 contains 15 residues. The CDR3: CASTAGTEPGNTIYF. The CDR3 DNA reads TGTGCCAGCACCGCAGGGACCGAGCCTGGAAACACCATATATTTT.

The chain links TRBV30 to TRBJ1-1; D might be TRBD1 (6 bases). The CDR3 totals 13 residues. Trimming removed 3 bases at V and 2 bases at J, with 10 bases between. Germline loops: CDR1 GTSNPN, CDR2 SVGIG (reference sequence). The CDR3 reads CAWRDRVNTEAFF. As DNA, the CDR3 is TGTGCCTGGAGGGACAGAGTCAACACTGAAGCTTTCTTT.

The chain couples TRBV7-3 to TRBJ1-1; no clear D. Deletions cut 0 bases from V and 1 base from J, with 6 bases between. Germline CDR1 SGHTA, CDR2 FQGTGA. This CDR3 has 14 residues. The CDR3 DNA reads as TGTGCCAGCAGCTTAACGTCAGGGAACACTGAAGCTTTCTTT. It encodes CASSLTSGNTEAFF. Full variable domain (rest looked up from reference TRBV7-3 and TRBJ1-1): GAGVSQTPSNKVTEKGKYVELRCDPISGHTALYWYRQSLGQGPEFLIYFQGTGAADDSGLPNDRFFAVRPEGSVSTLKIQRTERGDSAVYLCASSLTSGNTEAFFGQGTRLTVV.

This chain connects TRBV30 to TRBJ1-2, with D perhaps matching TRBD1 (6 bases). This CDR3 comprises 12 residues. V was cut by 5 bases and J by 8 bases, with 15 bases left in between. The V gene's germline CDR1 is GTSNPN and CDR2 SVGIG (reference sequence). DNA for the CDR3: TGTGCCTGGTCGACAGGTTTGCGAGGCTACACCTTC. Translating gives CAWSTGLRGYTF.

V usage is TRBV28 and J usage is TRBJ1-5; D is undetermined. In germline, CDR1 is MDHEN, CDR2 SYDVKM. The CDR3 runs 14 residues. Trimming took 8 bases from V and 0 from J, leaving 11 bases between them. The CDR3 sequence is CASVIRYSNQPQHF. CDR3 in DNA: TGTGCCAGCGTGATCAGGTATAGCAATCAGCCCCAGCATTTT. Full variable domain (missing parts from reference TRBV28 and TRBJ1-5): DVKVTQSSRYLVKRTGEKVFLECVQDMDHENMFWYRQDPGLGLRLIYFSYDVKMKEKGDIPEGYSVSREKKERFSLILESASTNQTSMYLCASVIRYSNQPQHFGDGTRLSIL.

This chain links TRBV25-1 with TRBJ1-6; 8 positions agree with TRBD1. V was pared by 3 bases and J by 10 bases, with 8 bases of the junction left unmatched. Looked up from germline, CDR1 is MGHDK and CDR2 is SYGVNS. The CDR3 is 15 amino acids. CDR3 loop: CASSETRTGRSPLHF. The CDR3 DNA reads TGTGCCAGCAGTGAGACAAGGACAGGGCGATCACCCCTCCACTTT. The full variable domain, rest sourced from reference TRBV25-1 and TRBJ1-6, is EADIYQTPRYLVIGTGKKITLECSQTMGHDKMYWYQQDPGMELHLIHYSYGVNSTEKGDLSSESTVSRIRTEHFPLTLESARPSHTSQYLCASSETRTGRSPLHFGNGTRLTVT.

This chain joins TRBV24-1 and TRBJ1-5; D not certain. Trimming removed 8 bases from V and 2 bases from J, with 21 bases in between. There are 17 residues in the CDR3. CDR1 is KGHDR, CDR2 SFDVKD, per germline. CDR3 nucleotide sequence: TGTGCCACCACCACCCTAGGTTGTAGGGATGGCAATCAGCCCCAGCATTTT. Residues: CATTTLGCRDGNQPQHF.

The genes are TRBV7-2 and TRBJ2-2; D is perhaps TRBD1 or TRBD2 (6 bases each). Germline V lookup: CDR1 SGHTA, CDR2 FQGNSA. This CDR3 region has 17 residues. V lost 1 base, J lost 5 bases, and 17 bases lay in between. CDR3 coding DNA: TGTGCCAGCAGCTTAGGATGGGGGGCTGGGGGAACCGGGGAGCTGTTTTTT. Its translation: CASSLGWGAGGTGELFF.

The chain carries TRBV7-2 and TRBJ1-2; maybe TRBD1 (5 bases). Germline V gene sequence: CDR1 SGHTA, CDR2 FQGNSA. The ends were cut back, 5 bases at V and 2 bases at J, with 18 bases in the middle. The CDR3 is made up of 16 amino acids. CDR3 DNA: TGTGCCAGCAGCCCACGAGGGGAAGCGCTGAACTATGGCTACACCTTC. Its protein is CASSPRGEALNYGYTF.

The V and J genes are TRBV5-5 and TRBJ2-7; D might be TRBD1 (8 bases). Germline CDR1 and CDR2: SGHKS and YYEKEE (reference sequence). This CDR3 has 16 residues. V shed 0 bases and J shed 4 bases, with 17 bases lying between them. CDR3 nucleotide sequence: TGTGCCAGCAGCTTGGCGGGGGGCAGGGGGCAATACGAGCAGTACTTC. This translates into CASSLAGGRGQYEQYF.

V usage is TRBV11-3 and J usage is TRBJ1-3; D ambiguous. The V end was cut by 5 bases, the J end by 9 bases, with 17 bases between. The length of the CDR3 is 14 residues. The germline CDR1 and CDR2 sequences are SGHNT and YENEEA. Here the CDR3 reads CASSPSAGKGTIYF. The CDR3 DNA reads TGTGCCAGCAGCCCCTCAGCGGGGAAGGGCACCATATATTTT.

CDR3 bases: TGTGCCAGCAGTAAAGACCAGGGTGTGGCGAACACCGGGGAGCTGTTTTTT. It yields the protein CASSKDQGVANTGELFF. The chain uses TRBV25-1 and TRBJ2-2; a weak D match, TRBD1 (5 bases). Deletions cut 5 bases from V and 0 bases from J, with 16 bases between. CDR1 MGHDK and CDR2 SYGVNS come from the germline V gene. The CDR3 has 17 amino acids.

V gene TRBV3-1 (or the pseudogene TRBV3-2) combines with J gene TRBJ2-2, with TRBD1 identical over 8 bases. The CDR3 contains 14 residues. V lost 4 bases, J lost 6 bases, and 4 bases stayed unmatched. Germline CDR1 and CDR2: LGHDT and YNNKEL (reference sequence). CDR3 sequence (DNA): TGTGCCAGCAGCCCGGACAGGGTCGCCGGGGAGCTGTTTTTT. Its protein is CASSPDRVAGELFF.

The V and J genes are TRBV19 and TRBJ1-5; D remains unclear. The V gene's germline CDR1 is LNHDA and CDR2 SQIVND (reference sequence). Trimming removed 4 bases at V and 6 bases at J, with 10 bases between. This CDR3 contains 13 residues. CDR3: CASSTTIGQPQHF. The CDR3 nucleotides are TGTGCCAGTAGTACGACTATCGGTCAGCCCCAGCATTTT.

The chain links TRBV19 to TRBJ1-2; no clear D. Germline V CDR1 and CDR2: LNHDA, SQIVND (reference sequence). The length of the CDR3 is 15 residues. V was pared by 1 base and J by 5 bases, with 14 bases between. The CDR3 DNA sequence: TGTGCCAGTAGTATAGGGCCGGTCTCTCTTTATGGCTACACCTTC. Its protein product is CASSIGPVSLYGYTF.

The CDR3 protein is CASSSSRDRGNEKLFF. CDR3 DNA sequence: TGTGCCAGCAGCTCGTCCCGGGACAGGGGAAATGAAAAACTGTTTTTT. The genes are TRBV7-2 and TRBJ1-4, with TRBD1 identical over 10 bases. Germline V lookup: CDR1 SGHTA, CDR2 FQGNSA. J lost 5 bases, V lost 4 bases, and 7 bases had no gene match. The CDR3 runs 16 residues.